Sequencing of this TCR beta chain was carried out in a study of T cell responses to AZD1222 COVID-19 vaccine. Study outcomes and limitations: Vaccine-related CD4 TCRs covered spike, predominating at 160-218 and 743-854. Spike-specific TCR breadth rose after two AZD1222 doses, and depth rose as well. Just a handful of AZD1222 recipients were seropositive at baseline. Clonal diversity was possibly underestimated; the donors were predominantly white British and more often female.

The CDR3 totals 13 residues. The V end was cut by 2 bases, the J end by 1 base, with 5 bases between. TCRdb keeps only in-frame clones here, not all; method: immunoSEQ multiplex PCR. The sample lists under 140,000 clones; 92% were seen once. Comment on this clone: Its target is not known.

Sequenced here: peripheral blood, sampled 28 days after the second AZD1222 dose. The rearrangement links TRBV23-1 to TRBJ2-5; D gene ambiguous. TRBV23-1 is known as an ORF, though its function is uncertain. The sequence was obtained from an adult who received the AZD1222 COVID-19 vaccine. The CDR3 reads CASSQIPQETQYF. The CDR3 coding sequence is TGCGCCAGCAGTCAAATCCCCCAAGAGACCCAGTACTTC.